A selection of T cell receptor beta chains follows, all from one sample in a study of T cells in Graves' hyperthyroidism and ophthalmopathy. TCRdb recomputed calls from the multiplex PCR reads with MiXCR, one row per CDR3 protein. The data contain around 400,000 distinct CDR3 sequences, around a quarter of them seen just once; the ten biggest clones take up around 79%. Material: blood. These receptors originate from a man between 45 and 60 years old with Graves' hyperthyroidism. The CDR3 runs from the conserved cysteine through the conserved F or W. D genes are given only for firm matches. Clone sizes are given selectively: once, few, many, or a class where the clone is expanded.

>TRBV7-9|TRBJ2-1|few|-
CASSTGTDNEQFF
TGTGCCAGCAGCACCGGGACCGACAATGAGCAGTTCTTC
>TRBV5-1|TRBJ2-1|few|TRBD1
CASSQTGAPHYNEQFF
TGCGCCAGCAGCCAAACAGGGGCGCCTCACTACAATGAGCAGTTCTTC
>TRBV6-1|TRBJ2-3|many|-
CASDPGRTTDTQYF
TGTGCCAGCGACCCGGGGAGGACCACAGATACGCAGTATTTT
>TRBV5-5|TRBJ2-3|-|TRBD2
CASSLVASGRSTDTQYF
TGTGCCAGCAGCTTGGTGGCTAGCGGAAGGAGCACAGATACGCAGTATTTT
>TRBV27|TRBJ2-1|-|TRBD2
CASSSRLAGDDNEQFF
TGTGCCAGCAGTTCCAGACTAGCGGGAGACGACAATGAGCAGTTCTTC
>TRBV5-1|TRBJ2-5|-|-
CASSLTVGEETQYF
TGCGCCAGCAGCTTGACAGTCGGTGAGGAGACCCAGTACTTC
>TRBV20-1|TRBJ2-7|-|TRBD2
CSAQTVAGGGEQYF
TGCAGTGCGCAGACGGTAGCGGGAGGTGGGGAGCAGTACTTC
>TRBV28|TRBJ2-5|many|TRBD1
CASRPTGVQETQYF
TGTGCCAGCAGACCGACAGGGGTCCAAGAGACCCAGTACTTC
>TRBV10-3|TRBJ2-5|-|-
CAISEALAQETQYF
TGTGCCATCAGTGAGGCTCTGGCTCAAGAGACCCAGTACTTC
>TRBV18|TRBJ2-3|few|-
CASSAFSTDTQYF
TGTGCCAGCTCAGCCTTTTCCACAGATACGCAGTATTTT
>TRBV11-2|TRBJ1-1|many|TRBD1
CASSLGVPQGRAFF
TGTGCCAGCAGCTTAGGAGTCCCACAGGGGAGAGCTTTCTTT
>TRBV27|TRBJ2-7|-|TRBD1
CASSIHGQGSYEQYF
TGTGCCAGCAGTATTCATGGACAGGGCTCCTACGAGCAGTACTTC
>TRBV4-1|TRBJ2-7|many|TRBD1
CASTSISGQTYEQYF
TGCGCCAGCACCAGCATTTCGGGACAGACATACGAGCAGTACTTC
>TRBV5-1|TRBJ2-7|-|-
CASSFSTRSYEQYF
TGCGCCAGCAGCTTTTCAACACGGTCCTACGAGCAGTACTTC
>TRBV24-1|TRBJ2-2|few|TRBD1
CATMPGQGPNTGELFF
TGTGCCACCATGCCGGGACAGGGTCCGAACACCGGGGAGCTGTTTTTT
>TRBV18|TRBJ2-7|few|-
CASFLGQGSSYEQYF
TGTGCCAGCTTCCTCGGGCAGGGGAGCTCCTACGAGCAGTACTTC
>TRBV5-1|TRBJ2-1|few|-
CASSFRDSFNEQFF
TGCGCCAGCAGCTTCCGGGACTCTTTTAATGAGCAGTTCTTC
>TRBV24-1|TRBJ2-3|few|-
CATSRGSGDTQYF
TGTGCCACCAGTCGGGGGAGCGGGGATACGCAGTATTTT
>TRBV7-3|TRBJ2-3|-|-
CASSLQGRDTSTDTQYF
TGTGCCAGCAGCTTACAGGGGCGGGACACTAGCACAGATACGCAGTATTTT
>TRBV3-1|TRBJ1-4|-|TRBD1
CASSRNRGSGEKLFF
TGTGCCAGCAGCCGAAACAGGGGAAGTGGTGAAAAACTGTTTTTT
>TRBV6-2/TRBV6-3|TRBJ1-1|-|-
CASSTVRGGRDTEAFF
TGTGCCAGCAGTACCGTGAGGGGAGGAAGGGACACTGAAGCTTTCTTT
>TRBV7-2|TRBJ2-5|many|-
CASSSQGGAQETQYF
TGTGCCAGCAGCTCCCAGGGTGGGGCCCAAGAGACCCAGTACTTC